These 9 T cell receptor beta chains originate from one sample sequenced in a study of blood T cell repertoires in COVID-19. Sequencing was performed with immunoSEQ multiplex PCR; in TCRdb, only in-frame clones are kept and a portion is missing. Seen here are roughly 250,000 clones, around 89% observed once, and the top ten hold roughly 1.2%. Sequenced material: PBMCs or T cells enriched from blood (not recorded which). The receptors originated from a woman aged 40 to 50 with acute COVID-19.

The chain is built from TRBV12-3 or TRBV12-4 and TRBJ2-7; tentatively, D is TRBD1 (6 bases). CDR3 length: 12 amino acids. Trimming pared 5 bases from V and 4 bases from J, leaving 9 bases between. The CDR3 DNA reads TGTGCCAGCAGTCCCCAGGGGTACGAGCAGTACTTC. This translates into CASSPQGYEQYF.

The chain recombines TRBV28 with TRBJ2-1, with 10 bases lining up with TRBD2. The CDR3 is 16 residues long. Looked up from germline, CDR1 is MDHEN and CDR2 is SYDVKM. J lost 8 bases, V lost 7 bases, and 14 bases had no gene match. The CDR3 reads CASTPGLAGVFDEQFF. CDR3 nucleotide sequence: TGTGCCAGCACCCCCGGGCTAGCGGGAGTCTTTGATGAGCAGTTCTTC.

V usage is TRBV29-1 and J usage is TRBJ2-5, with TRBD1 matching 8 bases. Per the germline V gene, CDR1 is SQVTM and CDR2 is ANQGSEA. The CDR3 has 13 residues. J was trimmed by 7 bases and V by 7 bases; bases with no gene match: 11. The CDR3 nucleotides read TGCAGCGATCGAGGACAGGGAGTCGGGACCCAGTACTTC. Translated: CSDRGQGVGTQYF. Full variable domain (remainder filled in from reference TRBV29-1 and TRBJ2-5): SAVISQKPSRDICQRGTSLTIQCQVDSQVTMMFWYRQQPGQSLTLIATANQGSEATYESGFVIDKFPISRPNLTFSTLTVSNMSPEDSSIYLCSDRGQGVGTQYFGPGTRLLVL.

The rearrangement uses TRBV18 and TRBJ2-7; 9 bases agree with TRBD2. V gave up 4 bases and J gave up 4 bases; unmatched junction bases: 11. The CDR3 has 16 residues. The V gene's germline CDR1 is KGHSH and CDR2 LQKENI. The CDR3: CASSHLAGRTNYEQYF. As DNA, the CDR3 is TGTGCCAGCTCACACCTAGCGGGACGGACTAATTACGAGCAGTACTTC.

The chain carries TRBV28 and TRBJ1-1, with 12 positions matching TRBD1. With V trimmed by 7 bases and J by 5 bases, 14 bases remained unmatched. This CDR3 region has 17 residues. Per germline, CDR1 MDHEN and CDR2 SYDVKM. The CDR3 sequence is CASTRDRGRRLRTEAFF. CDR3 nucleotide sequence: TGTGCCAGCACCCGGGACAGGGGGCGAAGGCTGAGGACTGAAGCTTTCTTT.

The V call is TRBV5-1, the J call TRBJ1-1; D remains unclear. Trimming stripped 4 bases from V and 1 base from J, with 14 bases between. The CDR3 length is 15 residues. Germline V gives CDR1 SGHRS, CDR2 YFSETQ. Here the CDR3 reads CASSRLGLSNTEAFF. The CDR3 coding sequence is TGCGCCAGCAGCCGCCTCGGACTCTCGAACACTGAAGCTTTCTTT. The whole variable domain, filled in from reference TRBV5-1 and TRBJ1-1, reads KAGVTQTPRYLIKTRGQQVTLSCSPISGHRSVSWYQQTPGQGLQFLFEYFSETQRNKGNFPGRFSGRQFSNSRSEMNVSTLELGDSALYLCASSRLGLSNTEAFFGQGTRLTVV.

This chain connects TRBV7-9 to TRBJ2-5; a possible D gene is TRBD1 (6 bases). The length of the CDR3 is 14 residues. Germline assignment: CDR1 SEHNR and CDR2 FQNEAQ (reference sequence). V was clipped by 2 bases and J by 2 bases, with 9 bases between them. The CDR3 DNA sequence: TGTGCCAGCAGCTTAAGTCAGGGGCAAGAGACCCAGTACTTC. Translating gives CASSLSQGQETQYF.

This clone has a count of ten or more. The rearrangement uses TRBV5-4 and TRBJ2-1; D possibly corresponds to TRBD1 (5 bases). This CDR3 has 14 residues. V lost 6 bases, J lost 8 bases, and 18 bases lay in between. CDR1 SGHNT and CDR2 YYREEE come from the germline V gene (reference sequence). The chain's CDR3 is CASTATGYRHEQFF. CDR3 in DNA: TGTGCCAGCACAGCCACAGGCTACCGGCATGAGCAGTTCTTC.

This clone was seen only a few times. The rearrangement joins TRBV10-3 to TRBJ1-5, with D possibly matching TRBD1 (5 bases). The germline V gene encodes CDR1 ENHRY and CDR2 SYGVKD. CDR3 length: 16 amino acids. V was pared by 2 bases and J by 5 bases, with 16 bases between. In DNA, the CDR3 is TGTGCCATCAGTGAGGAGTCAGGACCACAGGATCAGCCCCAGCATTTT. It codes for CAISEESGPQDQPQHF.